Sequencing of this T cell receptor beta chain was carried out in a study of T cells in localized non-small cell lung cancer. The study's findings and limits: It was uninvolved adjacent lung that showed the highest T cell clonality, exceeding tumor.

This CDR3 is built from 13 residues. CDR1 is SGDLS, CDR2 YYNGEE, per germline. Between the trimmed V and J ends, which lost 4 bases and 3 bases, there was a span of 9 bases. In this sample, this clone turned up a few times. Antigen: not known. Generated by immunoSEQ multiplex PCR, the TCRdb table keeps only in-frame clones and is missing some. The sample lists approximately 14,000 clones; approximately 89% were seen once. The material sequenced was peripheral blood mononuclear cells, taken before any cancer treatment. The rearrangement uses TRBV9 and TRBJ2-3, with D tentatively TRBD1 (6 bases). This clonotype was obtained from a man aged 35 to 69 with stage III lung adenocarcinoma. The CDR3 nucleotides read TGTGCCAGCAGCCTTAGGGGGACAGATACGCAGTATTTT. Translating it yields CASSLRGTDTQYF.